A single sample is the source of the 6 T cell receptor beta chains below, sequenced in a study of T cell responses to AZD1222 COVID-19 vaccine. Data came from immunoSEQ multiplex PCR; TCRdb stores just in-frame clones and leaves some out. This table has approximately 99,000 clones, about 86% appearing once. The sample consisted of peripheral blood, taken on day 0 of AZD1222 vaccination. The receptors were sampled from an adult in good health.

The sample holds a few counts of this clone. This sequence joins TRBV5-4 and TRBJ2-2, with D possibly matching TRBD1 (6 bases). Trimming removed 6 bases at V and 7 bases at J, with 16 bases between. The germline CDR1 and CDR2 sequences are SGHNT and YYREEE (reference sequence). The CDR3 contains 14 residues. The DNA for the CDR3 is TGTGCCAGCACCCTAACCCCGGACAGCGGGGAGCTGTTTTTT. Translated: CASTLTPDSGELFF.

This clone turned up a few times. The gene calls are TRBV10-3 and TRBJ2-7, with 8 bases identical to TRBD1. CDR1 and CDR2 from the germline V gene are ENHRY and SYGVKD. J lost 7 bases, V lost 3 bases, and 8 bases had no gene match. The CDR3 sequence is 14 residues long. The CDR3, as DNA: TGTGCCATCAGTGATAGACAGGGGTCGAGGGAGCAGTACTTC. This encodes CAISDRQGSREQYF.

This clone was seen just once. J is TRBJ1-1 and V is TRBV24-1; D remains ambiguous. Deletions cut 4 bases from V and 8 bases from J, with 7 bases between. CDR1 is KGHDR, CDR2 SFDVKD, per germline. CDR3 length: 11 residues. This chain's CDR3 is CATSDGSEAFF. CDR3 DNA sequence: TGTGCCACCAGTGACGGGTCGGAAGCTTTCTTT.

The V gene is TRBV6-6, the J gene TRBJ1-5; 7 bases map to TRBD1. Germline CDR1 and CDR2: MNHNY and SVGAGI (reference sequence). CDR3 length: 15 amino acids. V dropped 6 bases and J dropped 6; count of bases not matched to a gene: 11. CDR3 sequence (DNA): TGTGCCAGCAGGAGGGGGCTAGCGGATAGTCAGCCCCAGCATTTT. Amino acid sequence: CASRRGLADSQPQHF.

The rearrangement joins TRBV28 to TRBJ2-1; TRBD2 agrees at 14 bases. The V and J ends lost 4 bases and 6 bases, in that order; junction bases with no gene match: 14. Germline lookup yields CDR1 MDHEN and CDR2 SYDVKM. This CDR3 is 19 amino acids long. DNA for the CDR3: TGTGCCAGCAGTTCTCCTTTTAGGACTAGCGGGGGGCAGGTCAATGAGCAGTTCTTC. Its protein product is CASSSPFRTSGGQVNEQFF. Drawing the rest from reference TRBV28 and TRBJ2-1, the complete variable domain is DVKVTQSSRYLVKRTGEKVFLECVQDMDHENMFWYRQDPGLGLRLIYFSYDVKMKEKGDIPEGYSVSREKKERFSLILESASTNQTSMYLCASSSPFRTSGGQVNEQFFGPGTRLTVL.

The chain uses TRBV9 and TRBJ2-7; 7 nucleotides align to TRBD1. CDR1 and CDR2 (germline): SGDLS, YYNGEE. This CDR3 has 14 residues. Trimming at V came to 6 bases and at J to 2 bases, leaving 8 bases not matched to a gene. The CDR3 is CASTPTGVPYEQYF. CDR3 DNA sequence: TGTGCCAGCACCCCCACAGGGGTTCCCTACGAGCAGTACTTC.